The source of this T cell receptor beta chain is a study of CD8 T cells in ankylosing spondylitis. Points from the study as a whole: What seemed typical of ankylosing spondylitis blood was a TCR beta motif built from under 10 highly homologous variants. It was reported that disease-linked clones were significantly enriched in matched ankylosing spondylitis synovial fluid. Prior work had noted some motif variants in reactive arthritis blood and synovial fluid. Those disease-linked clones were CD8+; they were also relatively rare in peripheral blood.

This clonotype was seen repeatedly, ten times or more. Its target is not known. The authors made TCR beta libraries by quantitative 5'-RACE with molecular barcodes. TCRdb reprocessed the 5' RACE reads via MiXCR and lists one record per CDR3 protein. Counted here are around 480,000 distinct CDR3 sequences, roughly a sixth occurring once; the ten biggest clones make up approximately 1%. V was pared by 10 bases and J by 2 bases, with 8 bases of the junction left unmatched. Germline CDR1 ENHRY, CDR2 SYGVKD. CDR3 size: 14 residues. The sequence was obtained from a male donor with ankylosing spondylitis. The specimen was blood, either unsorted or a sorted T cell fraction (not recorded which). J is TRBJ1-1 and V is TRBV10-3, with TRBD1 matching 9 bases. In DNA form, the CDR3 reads TGTGCCACCCGGGACAGGGAGGGAAACACTGAAGCTTTCTTT. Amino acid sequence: CATRDREGNTEAFF.